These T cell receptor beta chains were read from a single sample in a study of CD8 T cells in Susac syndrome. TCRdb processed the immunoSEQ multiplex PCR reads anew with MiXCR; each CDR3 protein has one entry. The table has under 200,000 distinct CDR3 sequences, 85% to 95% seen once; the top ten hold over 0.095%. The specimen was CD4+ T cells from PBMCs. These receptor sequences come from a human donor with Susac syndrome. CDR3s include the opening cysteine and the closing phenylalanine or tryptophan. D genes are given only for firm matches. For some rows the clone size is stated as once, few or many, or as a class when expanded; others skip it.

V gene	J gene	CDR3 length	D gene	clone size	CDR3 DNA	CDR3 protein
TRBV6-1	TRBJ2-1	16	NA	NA	TGTGCCAGCTCCCGCCCGGGGGCTGCAAGGTACAATGAGCAGTTCTTC	CASSRPGAARYNEQFF
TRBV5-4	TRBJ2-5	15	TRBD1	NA	TGTGCCAGCAGTATTGACAGGGGGCTACGAGAGACCCAGTACTTC	CASSIDRGLRETQYF
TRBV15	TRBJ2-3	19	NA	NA	TGTGCCACCAGCAGAGATCGTCTATCCGGGGCCGGGTTGGTAGATACGCAGTATTTT	CATSRDRLSGAGLVDTQYF
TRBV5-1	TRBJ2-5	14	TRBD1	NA	TGCGCCAGCAGCCAAACGGGGACAGGGGAGACCCAGTACTTC	CASSQTGTGETQYF
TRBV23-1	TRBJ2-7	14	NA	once	TGCGCCAGCAGTCTTTGGGACGGCTCCTACGAGCAGTACTTC	CASSLWDGSYEQYF
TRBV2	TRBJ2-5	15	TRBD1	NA	TGTGCCAGCAACGAGGGGGCGCCGAAAAGAGGGACCCAGTACTTC	CASNEGAPKRGTQYF
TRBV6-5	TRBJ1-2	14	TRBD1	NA	TGTGCCAGCACCCTGAGACAGGGTTACTATGGCTACACCTTC	CASTLRQGYYGYTF
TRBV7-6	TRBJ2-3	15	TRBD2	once	TGTGCCAGCAGACCCGGGGGGGCCGGGGGAGATACGCAGTATTTT	CASRPGGAGGDTQYF
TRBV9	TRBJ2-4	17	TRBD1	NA	TGTGCCAGCAGCGGGGGGGACAGGTCGCTGGCCAAAAACATTCAGTACTTC	CASSGGDRSLAKNIQYF
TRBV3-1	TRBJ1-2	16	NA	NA	TGTGCCAGCAGCCAAGGGAGGCATTCCCTGGGGTATGGCTACACCTTC	CASSQGRHSLGYGYTF
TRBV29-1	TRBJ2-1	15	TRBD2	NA	TGCAGCGTTGATATAAGCGGGGGGGCTGGTAATGAGCAGTTCTTC	CSVDISGGAGNEQFF
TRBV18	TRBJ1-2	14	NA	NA	TGTGCCAGCTCTCCCTCCGAGGGGACCTTCGGCTACACCTTC	CASSPSEGTFGYTF
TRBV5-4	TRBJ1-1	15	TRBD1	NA	TGTGCCAGCAGCGCTCCGGGACAGTTGAACACTGAAGCTTTCTTT	CASSAPGQLNTEAFF
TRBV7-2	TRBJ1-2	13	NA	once	TGTGCCAGCAGCTTAAACAGGGCTGATGGCTACACCTTC	CASSLNRADGYTF
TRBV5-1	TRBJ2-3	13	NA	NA	TGCGCCAGCAGCTTGGCCGGGGAAGATACGCAGTATTTT	CASSLAGEDTQYF
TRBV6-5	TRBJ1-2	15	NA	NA	TGTGCCAGCCTTTCGGGGGTCCCGGGCTTCTATGGCTACACCTTC	CASLSGVPGFYGYTF
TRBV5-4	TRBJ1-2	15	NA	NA	TGTGCCAGCAGCTGGAGGGCAGGAGCTAACTATGGCTACACCTTC	CASSWRAGANYGYTF
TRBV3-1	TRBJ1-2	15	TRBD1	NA	TGTGCCAGCAGCCAAGCAATAGCGCAGGGGGTAGGCTACACCTTC	CASSQAIAQGVGYTF
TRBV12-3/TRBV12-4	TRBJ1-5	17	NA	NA	TGTGCCAGCAGTTTAGCGCTCCGGGACACTAGCAATCAGCCCCAGCATTTT	CASSLALRDTSNQPQHF
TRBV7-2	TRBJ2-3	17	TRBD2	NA	TGTGCCAGCAGCTCCAGGACTAGCCTTTATAGCACAGATACGCAGTATTTT	CASSSRTSLYSTDTQYF
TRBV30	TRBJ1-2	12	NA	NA	TGTGCCTGGAGTGTAAGGGCCGATGGCTACACCTTC	CAWSVRADGYTF
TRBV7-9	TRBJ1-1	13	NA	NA	TGTGCCGGCTCGGTGGGGTCGAACACTGAAGCTTTCTTT	CAGSVGSNTEAFF
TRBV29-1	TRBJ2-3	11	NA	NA	TGCAGCGTTCAATTAGCGGATACGCAGTATTTT	CSVQLADTQYF
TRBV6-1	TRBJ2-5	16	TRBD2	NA	TGTGCCAGCAGGCCTCTTGGCGGGGGGTTCCAAGAGACCCAGTACTTC	CASRPLGGGFQETQYF
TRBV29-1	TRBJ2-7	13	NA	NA	TGCAGCGTTGAAGACGGGGTGGGGTACGAGCAGTACTTC	CSVEDGVGYEQYF
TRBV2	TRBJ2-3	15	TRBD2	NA	TGTGCCAGCAGTGAGCAGCGGGGGGACACAGATACGCAGTATTTT	CASSEQRGDTDTQYF
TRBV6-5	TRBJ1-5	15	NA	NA	TGTGCCAGCAGTTACTCTTTGACCGGCAATCAGCCCCAGCATTTT	CASSYSLTGNQPQHF
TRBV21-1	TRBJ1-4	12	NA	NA	TGTGCCAGCAGCGCCGGGTGCGAAAAACTGTTTTTT	CASSAGCEKLFF
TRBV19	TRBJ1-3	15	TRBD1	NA	TGTGCCTCCCGTGATCTCGGGACAGCCTTGGACACCATATATTTT	CASRDLGTALDTIYF
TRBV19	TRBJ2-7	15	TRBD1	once	TGTGCCAGTAGTATGGACAGGGGCCACACTCAGGAGCAGTACTTC	CASSMDRGHTQEQYF
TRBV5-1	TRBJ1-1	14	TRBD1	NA	TGCGCCAGCAGCGCTGACAGGGGAAACACTGAAGCTTTCTTT	CASSADRGNTEAFF
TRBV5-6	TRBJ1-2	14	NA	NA	TGTGCCAGCAGCTTGGTAGCCCCTAACTATGGCTACACCTTC	CASSLVAPNYGYTF
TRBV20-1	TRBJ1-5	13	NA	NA	TGCAGTGCTTCGGACGGACCTAATCAGCCCCAGCATTTT	CSASDGPNQPQHF
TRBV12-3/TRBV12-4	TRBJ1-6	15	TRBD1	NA	TGTGCCAGCAGACCCAGGGGGGGCGGGAATTCACCCCTCCACTTT	CASRPRGGGNSPLHF
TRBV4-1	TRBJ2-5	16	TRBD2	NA	TGCGCCAGCAGCCAACCATTGACTAGCGGGCAAGAGACCCAGTACTTC	CASSQPLTSGQETQYF
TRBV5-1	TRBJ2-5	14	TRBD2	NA	TGCGCCAGCAGCGGCCTAGCGGCCCAAGAGACCCAGTACTTC	CASSGLAAQETQYF
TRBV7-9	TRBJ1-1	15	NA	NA	TGTGCCAGCAGCGCTCCGCAGGGGTTGGACACTGAAGCTTTCTTT	CASSAPQGLDTEAFF
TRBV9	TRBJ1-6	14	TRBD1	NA	TGTGCCAGCAGCACTAGACAGGGTCAGTCACCCCTCCACTTT	CASSTRQGQSPLHF
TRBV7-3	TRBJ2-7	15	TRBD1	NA	TGTGCCAGCAGCTTAAGAGGCGGGACAGGATACGAGCAGTACTTC	CASSLRGGTGYEQYF
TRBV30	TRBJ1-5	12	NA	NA	TGTGCCATGGAGGGCAGCAAGCAGCCCCAGCATTTT	CAMEGSKQPQHF
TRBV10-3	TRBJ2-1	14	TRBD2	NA	TGTGCCATCAGCGCCGGACTAGCTTCTCGTGAGCAGTTCTTC	CAISAGLASREQFF
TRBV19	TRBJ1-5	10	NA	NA	TGTGCCAGTAGCGATCAGCCCCAGCATTTT	CASSDQPQHF
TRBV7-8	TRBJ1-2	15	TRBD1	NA	TGTGCCAGCAGCCGGCGGACAGGGGAGGGCTATGGCTACACCTTC	CASSRRTGEGYGYTF
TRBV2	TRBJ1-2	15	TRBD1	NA	TGTGCCAGCAATAGAGAGTCGGGACAGATCTATGGCTACACCTTC	CASNRESGQIYGYTF
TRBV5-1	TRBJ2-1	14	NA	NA	TGCGCCAGCAGCTTGGAGGGACTCTACAATGAGCAGTTCTTC	CASSLEGLYNEQFF
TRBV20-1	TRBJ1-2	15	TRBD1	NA	TGCAGTGCTAGCCCAACACAGGGGAGTGGATATGGCTACACCTTC	CSASPTQGSGYGYTF
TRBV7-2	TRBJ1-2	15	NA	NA	TGTGCCAGCAGCTTAGTTGGGGCCCTTGGCTATGGCTACACCTTC	CASSLVGALGYGYTF
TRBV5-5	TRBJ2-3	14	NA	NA	TGTGCCAGCAGCTTGCAGGCCCCTGGGGATACGCAGTATTTT	CASSLQAPGDTQYF
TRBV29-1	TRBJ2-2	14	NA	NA	TGCAGCGCCCCTCGAGGGTTGGACACCGGGGAGCTGTTTTTT	CSAPRGLDTGELFF
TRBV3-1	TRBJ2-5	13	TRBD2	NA	TGTGCCAGCTCCCAAGCGGGGGAGGAGACCCAGTACTTC	CASSQAGEETQYF